This section outlines one T cell receptor beta chain sequence together with its context. The record originates from a study of blood T cell repertoires in COVID-19. Method: immunoSEQ multiplex PCR; TCRdb's copy keeps in-frame clones and lacks some. Of about 82,000 clones listed, under 90% were seen once; the top ten hold 44%. Trimming left V 0 bases short and J 5 bases short, with 17 bases between. The CDR3 spans 16 residues. Germline CDR1 and CDR2: SGHRS and YFSETQ. The clonotype originates from a man aged 80 or over with acute or convalescent COVID-19. The sample taken for sequencing was peripheral blood. The chain combines TRBV5-1 with TRBJ2-5; D is unclear. The chain's CDR3 is CASSLGGLQSVETQYF. The DNA for the CDR3 is TGCGCCAGCAGCTTGGGAGGTCTTCAGAGCGTGGAGACCCAGTACTTC.